The present T cell receptor beta chain was sequenced within a study of T-cell reconstitution after alpha-beta-depleted transplantation in children. For TCRbeta, the library was prepared with unique molecular identifiers. TCRdb itself ran the PCR reads through MiXCR, one entry per CDR3 protein. Among a few hundred thousand distinct CDR3 sequences listed, around 9.9% were seen once. This clonotype was recorded a few times. V was clipped by 7 bases and J by 0 bases, with 16 bases between them. Germline-derived CDR1 and CDR2 are MNHNS and SASEGT. The CDR3 is 17 amino acids. This TCR came from a human donor who donated a stem cell graft to a child with acute myeloid leukemia. Material: PBMCs from the stem cell graft donor, obtained from the stem cell graft. The chain carries TRBV6-1 and TRBJ2-6, with D uncertain. The CDR3: CASTGPFSSSGANVLTF. The CDR3 DNA is TGTGCCAGCACCGGACCCTTCTCCTCCTCTGGGGCCAACGTCCTGACTTTC.